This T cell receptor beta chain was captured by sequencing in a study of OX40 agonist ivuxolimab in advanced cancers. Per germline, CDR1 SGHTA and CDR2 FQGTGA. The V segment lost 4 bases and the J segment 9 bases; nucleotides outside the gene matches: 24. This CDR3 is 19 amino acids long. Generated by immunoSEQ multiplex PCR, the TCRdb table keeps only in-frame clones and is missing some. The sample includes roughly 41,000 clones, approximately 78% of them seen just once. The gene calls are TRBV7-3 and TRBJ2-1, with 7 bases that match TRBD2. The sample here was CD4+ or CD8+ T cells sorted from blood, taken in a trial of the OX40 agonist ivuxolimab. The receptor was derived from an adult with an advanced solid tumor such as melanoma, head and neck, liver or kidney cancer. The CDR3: CASSSADSASSGRRGEQFF. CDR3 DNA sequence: TGTGCCAGCAGCTCCGCGGATTCTGCCTCTAGCGGCCGACGCGGTGAGCAGTTCTTC.